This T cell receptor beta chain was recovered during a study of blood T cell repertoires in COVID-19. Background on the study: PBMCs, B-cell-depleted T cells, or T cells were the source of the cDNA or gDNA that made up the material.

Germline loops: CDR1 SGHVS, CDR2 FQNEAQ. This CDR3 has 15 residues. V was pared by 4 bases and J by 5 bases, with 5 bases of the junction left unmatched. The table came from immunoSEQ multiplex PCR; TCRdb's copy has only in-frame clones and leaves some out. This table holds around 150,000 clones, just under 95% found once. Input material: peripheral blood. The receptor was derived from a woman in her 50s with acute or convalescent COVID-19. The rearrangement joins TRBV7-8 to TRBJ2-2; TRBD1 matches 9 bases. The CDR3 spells CASSSTGGRTGELFF. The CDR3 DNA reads TGTGCCAGCAGCTCCACAGGGGGCAGAACCGGGGAGCTGTTTTTT.